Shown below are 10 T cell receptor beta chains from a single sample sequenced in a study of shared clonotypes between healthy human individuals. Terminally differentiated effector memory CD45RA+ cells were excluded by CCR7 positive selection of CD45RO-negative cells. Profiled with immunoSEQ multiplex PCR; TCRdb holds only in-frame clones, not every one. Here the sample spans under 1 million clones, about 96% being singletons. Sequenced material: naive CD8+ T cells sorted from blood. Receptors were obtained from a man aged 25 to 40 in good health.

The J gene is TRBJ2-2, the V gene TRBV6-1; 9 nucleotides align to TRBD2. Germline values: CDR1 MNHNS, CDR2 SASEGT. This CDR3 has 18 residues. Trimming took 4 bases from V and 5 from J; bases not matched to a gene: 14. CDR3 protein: CASSAPRGSGRPTGELFF. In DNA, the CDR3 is TGTGCCAGCAGTGCACCCCGGGGGAGCGGGAGGCCTACCGGGGAGCTGTTTTTT.

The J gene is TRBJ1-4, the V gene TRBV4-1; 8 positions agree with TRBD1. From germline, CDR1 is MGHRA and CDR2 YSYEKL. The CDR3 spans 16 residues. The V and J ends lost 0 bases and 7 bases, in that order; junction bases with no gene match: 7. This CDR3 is CASSQESGQGAEKLFF. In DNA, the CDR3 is TGCGCCAGCAGCCAAGAAAGCGGGCAGGGGGCTGAAAAACTGTTTTTT.

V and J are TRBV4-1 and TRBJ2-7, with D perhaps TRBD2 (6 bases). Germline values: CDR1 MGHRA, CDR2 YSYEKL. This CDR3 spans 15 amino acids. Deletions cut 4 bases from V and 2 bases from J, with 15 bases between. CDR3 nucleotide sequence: TGCGCCAGCAGCCCCCTACTAGCCGGCCCCTACGAGCAGTACTTC. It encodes CASSPLLAGPYEQYF.

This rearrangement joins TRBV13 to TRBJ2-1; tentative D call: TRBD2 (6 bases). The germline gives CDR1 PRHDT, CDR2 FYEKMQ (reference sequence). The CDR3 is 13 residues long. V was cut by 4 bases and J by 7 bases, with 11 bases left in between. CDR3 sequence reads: CASSSRSGNEQFF. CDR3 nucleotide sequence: TGTGCCAGCAGCTCTCGGAGCGGGAATGAGCAGTTCTTC.

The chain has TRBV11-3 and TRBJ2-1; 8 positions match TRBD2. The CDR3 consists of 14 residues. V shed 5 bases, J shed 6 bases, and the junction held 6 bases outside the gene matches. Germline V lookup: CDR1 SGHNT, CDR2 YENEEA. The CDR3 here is CASSPSGLPNEQFF. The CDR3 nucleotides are TGTGCCAGCAGCCCTAGCGGGCTCCCCAATGAGCAGTTCTTC.

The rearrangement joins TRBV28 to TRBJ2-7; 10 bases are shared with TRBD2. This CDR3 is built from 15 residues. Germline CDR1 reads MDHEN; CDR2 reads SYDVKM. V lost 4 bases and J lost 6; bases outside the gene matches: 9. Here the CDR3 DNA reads TGTGCCAGCAGTTACCGAGCGGGAGGGGCTTCCGAGCAGTACTTC. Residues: CASSYRAGGASEQYF.

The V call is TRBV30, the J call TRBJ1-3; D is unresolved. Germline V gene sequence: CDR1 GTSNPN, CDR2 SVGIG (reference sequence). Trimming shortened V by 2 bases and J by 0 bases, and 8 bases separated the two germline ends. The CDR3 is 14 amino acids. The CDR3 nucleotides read TGTGCCTGGAGTCCGGCCATCTCTGGAAACACCATATATTTT. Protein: CAWSPAISGNTIYF.

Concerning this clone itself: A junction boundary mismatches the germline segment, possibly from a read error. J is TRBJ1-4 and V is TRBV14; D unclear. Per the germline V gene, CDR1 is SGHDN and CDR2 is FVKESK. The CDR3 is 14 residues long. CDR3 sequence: CASTQTGSREKLFF. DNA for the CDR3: TGTGCCAGCACCCAAACGGGGTCCCGAGAAAAACTGTTTTTT.

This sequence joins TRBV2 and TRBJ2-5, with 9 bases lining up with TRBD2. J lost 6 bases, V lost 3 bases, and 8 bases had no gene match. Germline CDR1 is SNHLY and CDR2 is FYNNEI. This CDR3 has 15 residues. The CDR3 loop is CASSDPPSGIQTQYF. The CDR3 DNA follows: TGTGCCAGCAGTGACCCCCCTAGCGGGATTCAGACCCAGTACTTC.

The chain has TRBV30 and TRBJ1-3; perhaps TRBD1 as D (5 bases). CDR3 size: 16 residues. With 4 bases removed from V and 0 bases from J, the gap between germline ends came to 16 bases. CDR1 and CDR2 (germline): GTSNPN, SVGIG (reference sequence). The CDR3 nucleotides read TGTGCCTGGAACCAAGACAGTTACATCTCTGGAAACACCATATATTTT. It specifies CAWNQDSYISGNTIYF.